This T cell receptor beta chain is from a study of blood T cells in healthy people across ages. General observations from the study: A greater number of naive CD4+ cells and higher diversity distinguished long-lived donors from aged donors.

V lost 0 bases to trimming and J lost 1 base, with 9 bases between them. In germline, CDR1 is DFQATT, CDR2 SNEGSKA (reference sequence). The CDR3 is 15 residues long. This clonotype was seen a single time. Antigen specificity is unknown. A second about 7 to 11 cycle PCR used barcoded and J-beta primers. A template-switch adaptor with 12 random nucleotides tagged each cDNA molecule. TCRdb re-analysed the 5' RACE reads in MiXCR, keeping a single row per CDR3 protein. Among 800,000 to 950,000 distinct CDR3 sequences, around 46% were seen once, and the ten largest hold around an eighth. Specimen: blood. The clonotype was recovered from a young man in good health. The chain links TRBV20-1 to TRBJ1-4, with D perhaps TRBD1 (5 bases). The CDR3: CSARDGARTNEKLFF. The CDR3 DNA reads as TGCAGTGCTAGAGATGGGGCGAGAACTAATGAAAAACTGTTTTTT.